Below, 6 T cell receptor beta chains from the same sample are listed, as sequenced in a study of blood T cell repertoires in COVID-19. The protocol was immunoSEQ multiplex PCR, while the TCRdb copy is restricted to in-frame clones and leaves out a portion. The sample lists almost 250,000 clones; 86% were seen once. Sequenced: peripheral blood. All receptors derive from a woman between 55 and 75 years old who had recovered from COVID-19.

The rearrangement joins TRBV5-4 to TRBJ2-5, with D possibly being TRBD2 (6 bases). The CDR3 spans 12 residues. CDR1 and CDR2 from the germline V gene are SGHNT and YYREEE (reference sequence). The V gene lost 10 bases and the J gene lost 0 bases, with 10 bases spanning the gap. CDR3 in DNA: TGTGCCGGGGGACTGAACCAAGAGACCCAGTACTTC. Its translation: CAGGLNQETQYF.

This chain joins TRBV2 and TRBJ2-5; 8 bases are a match to TRBD1. The CDR3 length is 15 residues. In germline, CDR1 is SNHLY, CDR2 FYNNEI. Unmatched junction bases numbered 11, after V lost 6 bases and J lost 5 bases. CDR3 coding DNA: TGTGCCAGCAGCGTACAGGGGGGCACGGGGGAGACCCAGTACTTC. Its translation is CASSVQGGTGETQYF.

The rearrangement links TRBV11-2 to TRBJ1-1; TRBD1 might be the D (5 bases). CDR3 size: 11 residues. Germline lookup yields CDR1 SGHAT and CDR2 FQNNGV. The germline V and J ends were trimmed by 6 bases and 7 bases, with 9 bases remaining between them. The CDR3 loop is CASRVGVEAFF. CDR3 nucleotides: TGTGCCAGCAGGGTAGGGGTTGAAGCTTTCTTT.

This chain uses TRBV7-7 with TRBJ2-2; 8 nucleotides align to TRBD2. Germline lookup yields CDR1 SSHAT and CDR2 FNYEAQ (reference sequence). The CDR3 spans 16 residues. The CDR3 protein is CASGPAGGQNTGELFF. CDR3 in DNA: TGTGCTAGCGGCCCGGCGGGGGGCCAGAACACCGGGGAGCTGTTTTTT.

V is TRBV28 and J is TRBJ2-2; D possibly corresponds to TRBD2 (5 bases). Germline loops: CDR1 MDHEN, CDR2 SYDVKM. Trimming removed 8 bases from V and 5 bases from J, with 18 bases in between. This CDR3 is 15 amino acids long. For the CDR3, the DNA is TGTGCCAGCCGCGGGTATTGGGGAAATACCGGGGAGCTGTTTTTT. Its protein product is CASRGYWGNTGELFF.

This chain joins TRBV6-5 and TRBJ2-7, with a possible D match to TRBD2 (6 bases). Germline lookup yields CDR1 MNHEY and CDR2 SVGAGI. Trimming took off 2 bases at V and 2 bases at J, with 10 bases between the two ends. The CDR3 has 14 amino acids. This chain's CDR3 is CASSYRGSPYEQYF. The CDR3 DNA reads as TGTGCCAGCAGTTACCGGGGGTCCCCCTACGAGCAGTACTTC.